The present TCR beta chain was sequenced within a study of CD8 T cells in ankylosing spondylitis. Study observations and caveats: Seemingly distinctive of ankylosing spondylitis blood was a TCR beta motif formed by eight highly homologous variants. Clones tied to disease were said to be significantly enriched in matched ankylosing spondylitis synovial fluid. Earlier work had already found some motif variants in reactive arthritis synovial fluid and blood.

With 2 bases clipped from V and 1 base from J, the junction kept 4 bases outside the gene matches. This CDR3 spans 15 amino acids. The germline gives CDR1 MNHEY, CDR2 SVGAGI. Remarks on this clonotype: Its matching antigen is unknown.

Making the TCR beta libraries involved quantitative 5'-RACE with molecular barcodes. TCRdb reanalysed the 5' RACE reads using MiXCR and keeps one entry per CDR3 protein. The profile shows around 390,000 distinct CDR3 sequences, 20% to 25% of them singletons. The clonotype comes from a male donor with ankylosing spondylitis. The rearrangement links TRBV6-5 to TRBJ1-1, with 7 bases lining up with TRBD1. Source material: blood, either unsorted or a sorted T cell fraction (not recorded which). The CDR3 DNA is TGTGCCAGCAGTTACCCACAGGGGAGGAACACTGAAGCTTTCTTT. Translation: CASSYPQGRNTEAFF.